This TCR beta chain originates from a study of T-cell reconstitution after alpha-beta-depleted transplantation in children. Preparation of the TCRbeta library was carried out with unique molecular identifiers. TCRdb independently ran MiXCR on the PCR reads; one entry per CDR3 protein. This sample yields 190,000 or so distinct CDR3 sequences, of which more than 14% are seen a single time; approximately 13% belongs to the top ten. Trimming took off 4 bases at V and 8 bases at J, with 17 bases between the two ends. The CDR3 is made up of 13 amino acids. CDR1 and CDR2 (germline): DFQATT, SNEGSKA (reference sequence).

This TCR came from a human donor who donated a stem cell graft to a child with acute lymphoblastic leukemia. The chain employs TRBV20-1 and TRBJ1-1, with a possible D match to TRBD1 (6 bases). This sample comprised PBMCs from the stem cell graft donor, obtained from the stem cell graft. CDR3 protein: CSATIGDGGEAFF. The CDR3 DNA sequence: TGCAGTGCTACTATAGGGGATGGGGGCGAAGCTTTCTTT.